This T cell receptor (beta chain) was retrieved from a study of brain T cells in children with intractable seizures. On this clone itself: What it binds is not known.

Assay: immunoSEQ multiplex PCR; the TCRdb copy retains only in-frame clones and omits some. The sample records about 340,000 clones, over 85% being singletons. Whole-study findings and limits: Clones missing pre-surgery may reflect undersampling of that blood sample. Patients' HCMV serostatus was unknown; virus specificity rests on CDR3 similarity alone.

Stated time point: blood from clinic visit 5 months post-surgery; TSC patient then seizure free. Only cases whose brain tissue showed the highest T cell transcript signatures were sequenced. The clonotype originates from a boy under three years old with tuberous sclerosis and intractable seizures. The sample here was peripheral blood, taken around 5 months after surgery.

In DNA form, the CDR3 reads TGCGCCAGCAGCTTGGGAACAGGGAGGCGAGAGACCCAGTACTTC. Amino acid sequence: CASSLGTGRRETQYF. The V and J genes are TRBV5-1 and TRBJ2-5; D possibly uses TRBD1 or TRBD2 (6 bases each). CDR3 length equals 15 residues. V gave up 0 bases and J gave up 4 bases, with 13 bases separating them. Germline V gene sequence: CDR1 SGHRS, CDR2 YFSETQ.